These 13 T cell receptor beta chains share one sample of origin, sequenced in a study of early T cells in non-severe SARS-CoV-2 infection. TCRdb re-analysed the 5' RACE reads in MiXCR, keeping a single row per CDR3 protein. The table shows over 95,000 distinct CDR3 sequences, with over 15% occurring only once. Specimen: whole blood. These receptors all stem from an adult who was a healthcare worker with PCR-confirmed SARS-CoV-2 infection or an uninfected control (not recorded which).

This clonotype has a handful of counts. The rearrangement joins TRBV5-1 to TRBJ2-5; 7 positions match TRBD1. Germline V CDR1 and CDR2: SGHRS, YFSETQ. The CDR3 is 13 residues long. The V gene end was trimmed by 4 bases and the J gene end by 2 bases; junction bases not matched to a gene: 2. The CDR3 coding sequence is TGCGCCAGCAGCCCGGGACAGCAAGAGACCCAGTACTTC. Encoded protein: CASSPGQQETQYF.

In the case of this clonotype: A junction boundary mismatches the germline segment, possibly from a read error. The genes are TRBV27 and TRBJ2-2, with 13 bases aligning to TRBD2. Germline-derived CDR1 and CDR2 are MNHEY and SMNVEV (reference sequence). This CDR3 is 17 amino acids long. The CDR3 nucleotides are TGTGCCAGCAGTCCTAGGACTAGCGGGAGTACGACCGTGGAGCTGTTTTTT. It specifies CASSPRTSGSTTVELFF.

The V call is TRBV7-6, the J call TRBJ1-3; D ambiguous. Between the trimmed V and J ends, which lost 1 base and 0 bases, there was a span of 10 bases. CDR1 SGHVS and CDR2 FNYEAQ come from the germline V gene. The CDR3 totals 16 residues. Written as DNA, the CDR3 is TGTGCCAGCAGCTTAGACAAGCGTTTCTCTGGAAACACCATATATTTT. Translation gives CASSLDKRFSGNTIYF.

There are a few counts of this clonotype. The chain combines TRBV24-1 with TRBJ2-3; TRBD1 matches at 7 bases. V dropped 3 bases and J dropped 2; count of bases not matched to a gene: 10. In germline, CDR1 is KGHDR, CDR2 SFDVKD. The CDR3 has 17 residues. In DNA form, the CDR3 reads TGTGCCACCAGTGATAGGACCGACAGGGCTTTCACAGATACGCAGTATTTT. It yields the protein CATSDRTDRAFTDTQYF.

This clonotype was detected many times. The rearrangement links TRBV7-9 to TRBJ2-7; no clear D. The CDR3 covers 12 residues. Trimming removed 2 bases from V and 6 bases from J, with 8 bases in between. Germline assignment: CDR1 SEHNR and CDR2 FQNEAQ (reference sequence). CDR3 coding DNA: TGTGCCAGCAGCTTAAACCGGGCCGAGCAGTACTTC. The encoded protein is CASSLNRAEQYF.

V usage is TRBV11-2 and J usage is TRBJ2-7; D is uncertain. The V end was cut by 2 bases, the J end by 2 bases, with 13 bases between. The CDR3 is 15 amino acids. In germline, CDR1 is SGHAT, CDR2 FQNNGV. CDR3 DNA sequence: TGTGCCAGCAGCTTACTCTCTGGACGGACCTACGAGCAGTACTTC. It yields the protein CASSLLSGRTYEQYF.

This chain links TRBV9 with TRBJ2-1; TRBD1 or TRBD2 may be the D gene (5 bases each). Trimming shortened V by 6 bases and J by 1 base, and 17 bases separated the two germline ends. Germline loops: CDR1 SGDLS, CDR2 YYNGEE. The CDR3 covers 16 residues. In nucleotides, the CDR3 is TGTGCCAGCAAACCCAACGAGGGGCCGTCCTACAATGAGCAGTTCTTC. Translating it yields CASKPNEGPSYNEQFF.

This clonotype was observed a handful of times. The chain joins TRBV11-2 to TRBJ1-1, with unresolved D. The length of the CDR3 is 14 residues. In germline, CDR1 is SGHAT, CDR2 FQNNGV. The germline V and J ends were trimmed by 2 bases and 4 bases, with 11 bases remaining between them. The DNA for the CDR3 is TGTGCCAGCAGCTTAACCAGGACTAGCACTGAAGCTTTCTTT. This sequence encodes CASSLTRTSTEAFF.

The gene calls are TRBV28 and TRBJ1-2, with TRBD1 matching 7 bases. V lost 4 bases and J lost 3; bases outside the gene matches: 14. The germline V gene has CDR1 MDHEN and CDR2 SYDVKM. This CDR3 spans 17 amino acids. CDR3 region: CASSSLRDSPMDYGYTF. CDR3 nucleotides: TGTGCCAGCAGTTCGTTACGGGACAGCCCCATGGACTATGGCTACACCTTC.

The V call is TRBV30, the J call TRBJ2-7; the D gene is possibly TRBD2 (5 bases). The V and J ends lost 3 bases and 6 bases respectively, with 24 bases between them. CDR1 is GTSNPN, CDR2 SVGIG, per germline (reference sequence). This CDR3 comprises 16 residues. For the CDR3, the DNA is TGTGCCTGGAGCCGCCCACGGAGCGGTGGAAAATCCGAGCAGTACTTC. Translation: CAWSRPRSGGKSEQYF. The entire variable domain, with the rest obtained from reference TRBV30 and TRBJ2-7, is as follows: SQTIHQWPATLVQPVGSPLSLECTVEGTSNPNLYWYRQAAGRGLQLLFYSVGIGQISSEVPQNLSASRPQDRQFILSSKKLLLSDSGFYLCAWSRPRSGGKSEQYFGPGTRLTVT.

The sample holds a few counts of this clonotype. The gene calls are TRBV25-1 and TRBJ2-1; D is uncertain. Per the germline V gene, CDR1 is MGHDK and CDR2 is SYGVNS. V gave up 2 bases and J gave up 2 bases, with 10 bases separating them. CDR3 size: 15 residues. In DNA, the CDR3 is TGTGCCAGCAGTGAACAGGAAGAAGCCTACAATGAGCAGTTCTTC. Translation gives CASSEQEEAYNEQFF.

V is TRBV6-5 and J is TRBJ1-2; TRBD1 is a possible D gene (5 bases). V shed 8 bases and J shed 3 bases, with 22 bases lying between them. CDR3 length: 16 residues. From germline, CDR1 is MNHEY and CDR2 SVGAGI. CDR3 amino acids: CASRGRDQLTDYGYTF. The CDR3 bases are TGTGCCAGCCGGGGGAGGGACCAACTCACCGACTATGGCTACACCTTC.

This clonotype was counted a few times. V usage is TRBV6-5 and J usage is TRBJ2-3, with TRBD2 identical over 14 bases. CDR3 size: 18 residues. Germline V CDR1 and CDR2: MNHEY, SVGAGI. The junction had 9 bases not matched to a gene; V was cut back by 5 bases and J by 2 bases. The chain's CDR3 is CASSPGLAGDINTDTQYF. The CDR3 DNA follows: TGTGCCAGCAGTCCGGGACTAGCGGGGGACATAAACACAGATACGCAGTATTTT.